This passage covers 20 T cell receptor beta chains from one sample sequenced in a study of T-cell memory formation after mild COVID-19. TCRdb reprocessed the 5' RACE reads with MiXCR, giving one entry per CDR3 protein. Of nearly 200,000 distinct CDR3 sequences in the sample, around 19% were seen once. Material for sequencing was PBMCs or a T cell subset sorted from them (not recorded which). The source of these receptors is an adult woman who had mild COVID-19 (a few samples of this study predate the infection). Cell type and time point are not known.

This clonotype has only a few counts. The chain uses TRBV7-2 and TRBJ2-6, with D unclear. V dropped 2 bases and J dropped 0 bases, with 14 bases sitting between them. The CDR3 loop spans 18 amino acids. From germline, CDR1 is SGHTA and CDR2 FQGNSA. The CDR3 sequence is CASSLSFRLSSGANVLTF. The CDR3 bases are TGTGCCAGCAGCTTATCCTTTCGGCTGAGCTCTGGGGCCAACGTCCTGACTTTC.

The V gene is TRBV6-2 or TRBV6-3, the J gene TRBJ1-5, with no clear D. CDR1 is MNHEY and CDR2 is SVGEGT in the germline V gene. V lost 4 bases, J lost 2 bases, and 9 bases lay in between. The CDR3 is made up of 14 amino acids. The CDR3 loop is CASSFGFGNQPQHF. The DNA of the CDR3 is TGTGCCAGCAGTTTCGGGTTTGGCAATCAGCCCCAGCATTTT.

This clonotype has just a few counts. This chain connects TRBV12-3 or TRBV12-4 to TRBJ2-5; D unclear. V was cut by 3 bases and J by 4 bases, with 3 bases left in between. CDR3 length: 11 amino acids. The CDR3 bases are TGTGCCAGCAGTTTTTTAGAGACCCAGTACTTC. It specifies CASSFLETQYF.

The CDR3: CASRRFEKLFF. The CDR3 nucleotides read TGTGCCAGCAGACGCTTCGAAAAACTGTTTTTT. The genes are TRBV12-3 or TRBV12-4 and TRBJ1-4; the D is unclear. V lost 6 bases and J lost 8, with 7 bases in between. The CDR3 is 11 residues long.

The rearrangement uses TRBV7-8 and TRBJ1-6, with D hard to call. This CDR3 contains 13 residues. V was pared by 5 bases and J by 7 bases, with 9 bases between. Germline V CDR1 and CDR2: SGHVS, FQNEAQ. DNA for the CDR3: TGTGCCAGCAGCCCCAGACTCAATTCACCCCTCCACTTT. Translated, it gives CASSPRLNSPLHF.

This clonotype was counted only a few times. The chain uses TRBV12-3 or TRBV12-4 and TRBJ1-5; perhaps TRBD1 as D (6 bases). The CDR3 length is 14 residues. V was cut by 3 bases and J by 6 bases, with 12 bases left in between. CDR3 residues: CASSFYRDGQPQHF. The CDR3 nucleotides read TGTGCCAGCAGTTTCTACAGGGACGGTCAGCCCCAGCATTTT.

This rearrangement joins TRBV6-5 to TRBJ1-1; D perhaps matches TRBD1 (5 bases). The germline V gene encodes CDR1 MNHEY and CDR2 SVGAGI. V was shortened by 2 bases and J by 2 bases, with 6 bases between the two germline ends. The CDR3 spans 13 residues. CDR3 sequence reads: CASSYGTNTEAFF. The CDR3 DNA sequence: TGTGCCAGCAGTTACGGGACCAACACTGAAGCTTTCTTT.

A few counts support this clonotype. This chain joins TRBV14 and TRBJ2-3; D perhaps matches TRBD1 (6 bases). The CDR3 is 15 amino acids. Germline V gives CDR1 SGHDN, CDR2 FVKESK. Trimming shortened V by 5 bases and J by 2 bases, and 14 bases separated the two germline ends. CDR3 nucleotides: TGTGCCAGCAGCAGCCCGGGACACCTCACAGATACGCAGTATTTT. Translating it yields CASSSPGHLTDTQYF. Based on the CDR3 plus reference TRBV14 and TRBJ2-3, the full variable domain is EAGVTQFPSHSVIEKGQTVTLRCDPISGHDNLYWYRRVMGKEIKFLLHFVKESKQDESGMPNNRFLAERTGGTYSTLKVQPAELEDSGVYFCASSSPGHLTDTQYFGPGTRLTVL.

The gene calls are TRBV7-9 and TRBJ2-7, with D perhaps TRBD1 (6 bases). Germline-derived CDR1 and CDR2 are SEHNR and FQNEAQ (reference sequence). CDR3 length: 11 amino acids. The V end was cut by 10 bases, the J end by 4 bases, with 11 bases between. Here the CDR3 reads CAIKTGYEQYF. As DNA, the CDR3 is TGTGCCATCAAAACAGGGTACGAGCAGTACTTC.

The sample holds a few counts of this clonotype. This sequence joins TRBV25-1 and TRBJ2-2, with D hard to call. CDR3 length: 14 amino acids. Trimming removed 5 bases from V and 2 bases from J, with 9 bases in between. Per the germline V gene, CDR1 is MGHDK and CDR2 is SYGVNS. The CDR3 nucleotides read TGTGCCAGCAGTTGGAATCTTAACACCGGGGAGCTGTTTTTT. This encodes CASSWNLNTGELFF. Full variable domain (remainder filled in from reference TRBV25-1 and TRBJ2-2): EADIYQTPRYLVIGTGKKITLECSQTMGHDKMYWYQQDPGMELHLIHYSYGVNSTEKGDLSSESTVSRIRTEHFPLTLESARPSHTSQYLCASSWNLNTGELFFGEGSRLTVL.

The chain joins TRBV5-1 to TRBJ1-1; D gene unclear. The germline V and J ends were trimmed by 1 base and 1 base, with 8 bases remaining between them. The CDR3 consists of 14 residues. Per the germline V gene, CDR1 is SGHRS and CDR2 is YFSETQ. CDR3 amino acids: CASSLSLGNTEAFF. The DNA of the CDR3 is TGCGCCAGCAGCTTGAGTCTGGGGAACACTGAAGCTTTCTTT.

There are a few counts of this clonotype. V is TRBV5-6 and J is TRBJ1-2; D is unclear. Germline-derived CDR1 and CDR2 are SGHDT and YYEEEE. Trimming took off 5 bases at V and 5 bases at J, with 16 bases between the two ends. This CDR3 has 14 residues. CDR3 sequence reads: CASRPSPLSYGYTF. The DNA of the CDR3 is TGTGCCAGCAGACCCTCTCCCCTGTCGTATGGCTACACCTTC.

The rearrangement links TRBV30 to TRBJ2-1, with D perhaps matching TRBD1 (5 bases). Germline-derived CDR1 and CDR2 are GTSNPN and SVGIG (reference sequence). With 4 bases removed from V and 9 bases from J, the gap between germline ends came to 22 bases. The CDR3 totals 15 residues. CDR3 sequence reads: CAWTRALGRSGEQFF. In DNA, the CDR3 is TGTGCCTGGACCCGTGCATTGGGGCGCTCGGGTGAGCAGTTCTTC.

Ten or more counts support this clonotype. The rearrangement joins TRBV12-3 or TRBV12-4 to TRBJ2-5; 10 positions agree with TRBD2. This CDR3 is 17 amino acids long. Trimming at V came to 1 base and at J to 8 bases, leaving 13 bases not matched to a gene. CDR3 DNA sequence: TGTGCCAGCAGTTTAGAAGCGGGAGGGTTCGGGGGTGGAACCCAGTACTTC. It encodes CASSLEAGGFGGGTQYF.

This clonotype was seen only a few times. The J gene is TRBJ2-5, the V gene TRBV15, with D uncertain. The germline gives CDR1 LNHNV, CDR2 YYDKDF (reference sequence). CDR3 length equals 13 residues. V was trimmed by 0 bases and J by 5 bases, leaving 7 bases between them. The CDR3 loop is CATSRDRRETQYF. CDR3 coding DNA: TGTGCCACCAGCAGAGATCGAAGGGAGACCCAGTACTTC.

This clonotype was picked up a small number of times. The CDR3 spells CATSRFSGTGQETQYF. CDR3 coding DNA: TGTGCCACCAGCAGATTTTCCGGGACAGGCCAAGAGACCCAGTACTTC. The chain has TRBV15 and TRBJ2-5, with TRBD1 matching over 8 bases. Germline-derived CDR1 and CDR2 are LNHNV and YYDKDF (reference sequence). The junction had 6 bases not matched to a gene; V was cut back by 2 bases and J by 1 base. CDR3 length equals 16 residues.

The chain couples TRBV27 to TRBJ1-2; D unclear. The CDR3 is made up of 14 amino acids. Germline-derived CDR1 and CDR2 are MNHEY and SMNVEV (reference sequence). V was cut by 5 bases and J by 3 bases, with 13 bases left in between. CDR3 residues: CASSNTGRDYGYTF. The CDR3 DNA reads as TGTGCCAGCAGTAATACGGGGAGGGACTATGGCTACACCTTC.

This sequence joins TRBV9 and TRBJ2-7, with TRBD1 matching 8 bases. Germline CDR1 reads SGDLS; CDR2 reads YYNGEE. With V trimmed by 4 bases and J by 2 bases, 2 bases remained unmatched. This CDR3 has 13 amino acids. As DNA, the CDR3 is TGTGCCAGCAGCTCACAGGGGGCCTACGAGCAGTACTTC. This encodes CASSSQGAYEQYF.

The chain employs TRBV9 and TRBJ1-1, with TRBD1 identical over 7 bases. This CDR3 contains 15 residues. After removal of 2 bases from V and 5 bases from J, the junction contained 9 bases not matched to a gene. Germline values: CDR1 SGDLS, CDR2 YYNGEE. CDR3 loop: CASSVGEGAYTEAFF. CDR3 coding DNA: TGTGCCAGCAGCGTCGGGGAGGGGGCATATACTGAAGCTTTCTTT.

The table lists this clonotype with many counts. The chain employs TRBV18 and TRBJ2-4; D is possibly TRBD1 or TRBD2 (5 bases each). With 1 base removed from V and 0 bases from J, the gap between germline ends came to 13 bases. There are 17 residues in the CDR3. Germline-derived CDR1 and CDR2 are KGHSH and LQKENI. The CDR3 DNA reads as TGTGCCAGCTCACCACTGGGACCTCAAGCAGCCAAAAACATTCAGTACTTC. This gives the protein CASSPLGPQAAKNIQYF. The full variable domain, its missing parts supplied by reference TRBV18 and TRBJ2-4, is NAGVMQNPRHLVRRRGQEARLRCSPMKGHSHVYWYRQLPEEGLKFMVYLQKENIIDESGMPKERFSAEFPKEGPSILRIQQVVRGDSAAYFCASSPLGPQAAKNIQYFGAGTRLSVL.